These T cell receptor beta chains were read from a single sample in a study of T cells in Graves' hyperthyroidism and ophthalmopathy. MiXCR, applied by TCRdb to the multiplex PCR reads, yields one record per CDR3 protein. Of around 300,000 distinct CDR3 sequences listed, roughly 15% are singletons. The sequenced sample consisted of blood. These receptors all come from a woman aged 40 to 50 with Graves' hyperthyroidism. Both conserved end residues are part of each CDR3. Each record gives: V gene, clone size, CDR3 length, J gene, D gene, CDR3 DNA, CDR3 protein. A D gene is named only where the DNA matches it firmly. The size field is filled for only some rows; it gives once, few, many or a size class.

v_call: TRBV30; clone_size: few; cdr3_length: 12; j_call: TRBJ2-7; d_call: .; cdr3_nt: TGTGCCTGGAGTGATGATTCCTACGGGCAGTACTTC; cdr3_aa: CAWSDDSYGQYF
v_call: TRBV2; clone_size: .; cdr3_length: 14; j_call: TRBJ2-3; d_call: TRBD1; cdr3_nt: TGTGCCAGCATCTTGACAGGGACGACAGATACGCAGTATTTT; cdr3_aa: CASILTGTTDTQYF
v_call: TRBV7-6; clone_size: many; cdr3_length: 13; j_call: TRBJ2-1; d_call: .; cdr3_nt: TGTGCCAGCAGCCGACAGTGGAGCAATGAGCAGTTCTTC; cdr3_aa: CASSRQWSNEQFF
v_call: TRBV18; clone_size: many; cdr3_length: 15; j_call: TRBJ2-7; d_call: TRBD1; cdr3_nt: TGTGCCAGCTCACACCAGGGACAGGGGGAATACGAGCAGTACTTC; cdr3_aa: CASSHQGQGEYEQYF
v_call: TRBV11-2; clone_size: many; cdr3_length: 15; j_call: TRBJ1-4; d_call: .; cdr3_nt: TGTGCCAGCAGCCTTACGACAGAAATGACTGAAAAACTGTTTTTT; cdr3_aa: CASSLTTEMTEKLFF
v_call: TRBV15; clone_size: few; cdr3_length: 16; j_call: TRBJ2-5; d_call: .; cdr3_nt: TGTGCCACCAGCACTTCTCATACAGGAGTTCAAGAGACCCAGTACTTC; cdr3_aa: CATSTSHTGVQETQYF
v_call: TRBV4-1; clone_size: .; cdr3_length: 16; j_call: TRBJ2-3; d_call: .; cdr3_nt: TGCGCCAGCAGCCCAGCCGCTACGGGTTTCGCAGATACGCAGTATTTT; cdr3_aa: CASSPAATGFADTQYF
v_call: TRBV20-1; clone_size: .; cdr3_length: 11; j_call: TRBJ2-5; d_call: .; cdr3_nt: TGCAGTGGAGCAATCCAAGAGACCCAGTACTTC; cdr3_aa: CSGAIQETQYF
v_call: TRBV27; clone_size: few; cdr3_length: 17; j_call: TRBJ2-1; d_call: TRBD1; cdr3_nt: TGTGCCAGCAGCTCCGGCAACAGGGGGTTTACAGGCAATGAGCAGTTCTTC; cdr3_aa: CASSSGNRGFTGNEQFF
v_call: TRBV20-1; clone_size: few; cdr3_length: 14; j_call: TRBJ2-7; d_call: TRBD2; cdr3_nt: TGCAGTGCTAGAGACGCGCGGGAGTTCCACGAGCAGTACTTC; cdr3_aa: CSARDAREFHEQYF
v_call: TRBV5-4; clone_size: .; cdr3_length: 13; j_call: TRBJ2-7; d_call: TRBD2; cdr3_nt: TGTGCCACCACGACTAGCGGCAGCTACGAGCAGTACTTC; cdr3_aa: CATTTSGSYEQYF
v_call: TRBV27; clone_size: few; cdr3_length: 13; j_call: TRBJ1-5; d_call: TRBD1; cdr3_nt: TGTGCCAAGACGACAGGGAAGGATCAGCCCCAGCATTTT; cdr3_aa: CAKTTGKDQPQHF
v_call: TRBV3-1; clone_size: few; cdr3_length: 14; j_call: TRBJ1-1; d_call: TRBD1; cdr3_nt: TGTGCCAGCAGCCAAGATAGTTTTGCAGGGGGGGCTTTCTTT; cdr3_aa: CASSQDSFAGGAFF
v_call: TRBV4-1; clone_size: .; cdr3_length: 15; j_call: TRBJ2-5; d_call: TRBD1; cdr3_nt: TGCGCCAGCAGCCAGAGGGACAGGTACCAAGAGACCCAGTACTTC; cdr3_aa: CASSQRDRYQETQYF
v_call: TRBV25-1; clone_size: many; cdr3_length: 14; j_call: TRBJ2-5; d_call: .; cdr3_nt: TGTGCCAGCAGTGAACCCGGCAGGAGGGAGACCCAGTACTTC; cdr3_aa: CASSEPGRRETQYF
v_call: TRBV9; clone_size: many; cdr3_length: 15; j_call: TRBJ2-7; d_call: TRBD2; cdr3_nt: TGTGCCAGCAGCGTGGCGGGAGCCCCCTCCTACGAGCAGTACTTC; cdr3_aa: CASSVAGAPSYEQYF
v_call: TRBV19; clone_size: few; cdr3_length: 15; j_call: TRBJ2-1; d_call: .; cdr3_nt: TGTGCCAGTAGTATAGACCGGACGGGGTGGAATGAGCAGTTCTTC; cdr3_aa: CASSIDRTGWNEQFF
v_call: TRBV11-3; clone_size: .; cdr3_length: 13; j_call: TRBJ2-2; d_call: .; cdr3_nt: TGTGCCAGCAGCTTACGGACAGCCGGGGAGCTGTTTTTT; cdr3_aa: CASSLRTAGELFF
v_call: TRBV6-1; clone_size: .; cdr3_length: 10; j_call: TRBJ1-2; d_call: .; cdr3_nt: TGTGCCAGCAGAGGCTATGGCTACACCTTC; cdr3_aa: CASRGYGYTF
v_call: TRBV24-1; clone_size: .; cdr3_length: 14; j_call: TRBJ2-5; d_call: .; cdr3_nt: TGTGCCACCAGTGATGGGCGGCTCCAAGAGACCCAGTACTTC; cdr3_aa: CATSDGRLQETQYF